This passage covers 27 T cell receptor beta chains from one sample sequenced in a study of spatial heterogeneity in lung cancer. Stated time point: sample taken at primary tumor resection. TCRdb analysed the 5' RACE reads with MiXCR anew, one entry per CDR3 protein. The profile shows about 8,600 distinct CDR3 sequences, 4% to 5.5% of them singletons. This material consisted of PBMCs, taken at surgery. Source of these receptors: a male donor with early-stage non-small cell lung cancer.

Ten or more counts support this clonotype. The chain combines TRBV6-2 or TRBV6-3 with TRBJ1-5; D unresolved. V dropped 7 bases and J dropped 1 base, with 17 bases sitting between them. The CDR3 totals 16 residues. The germline V gene has CDR1 MNHEY and CDR2 SVGEGT. The chain's CDR3 is CASTPWTGMSNQPQHF. The CDR3 region has the DNA TGTGCCAGCACCCCGTGGACTGGAATGAGCAATCAGCCCCAGCATTTT.

This chain links TRBV5-1 with TRBJ1-6, with D maybe TRBD1 (5 bases). Trimming cost V 0 bases and J 8 bases, with 9 bases left between them. Germline values: CDR1 SGHRS, CDR2 YFSETQ. The length of the CDR3 is 14 residues. The CDR3 region is CASSLDQGYSPLHF. DNA for the CDR3: TGCGCCAGCAGCTTGGATCAGGGTTATTCACCCCTCCACTTT. Combining the CDR3 with reference TRBV5-1 and TRBJ1-6 gives the whole variable domain KAGVTQTPRYLIKTRGQQVTLSCSPISGHRSVSWYQQTPGQGLQFLFEYFSETQRNKGNFPGRFSGRQFSNSRSEMNVSTLELGDSALYLCASSLDQGYSPLHFGNGTRLTVT.

By sample fraction, this clonotype is medium-sized (0.01 to 0.1%). This rearrangement joins TRBV5-6 to TRBJ2-7; D gene ambiguous. In germline, CDR1 is SGHDT, CDR2 YYEEEE. The CDR3 is 15 amino acids. V lost 6 bases, J lost 4 bases, and 20 bases lay in between. The CDR3 is CASNLRDFPWYEQYV. CDR3 bases: TGTGCCAGCAACCTAAGGGATTTCCCCTGGTACGAGCAGTACGTC.

The J gene is TRBJ1-1, the V gene TRBV12-3 or TRBV12-4; D remains ambiguous. V lost 5 bases and J lost 4, with 14 bases in between. The CDR3 covers 14 residues. CDR3: CASSPHRQSTEAFF. The CDR3 coding sequence is TGTGCCAGCAGTCCGCACCGACAATCCACTGAAGCTTTCTTT.

This clonotype showed up many times. V usage is TRBV7-2 and J usage is TRBJ2-3, with TRBD1 identical over 9 bases. From germline, CDR1 is SGHTA and CDR2 FQGNSA. The V and J ends lost 9 bases and 3 bases, in that order; junction bases with no gene match: 1. This CDR3 comprises 12 residues. The CDR3 region is CASDRGTDTQYF. CDR3 nucleotide sequence: TGTGCCAGTGACAGGGGGACAGATACGCAGTATTTT.

This clonotype has ten or more counts. This chain connects TRBV10-3 to TRBJ2-1; 13 bases match TRBD2. The CDR3 runs to 16 residues. The V segment lost 4 bases and the J segment 7 bases; nucleotides outside the gene matches: 7. CDR1 is ENHRY and CDR2 is SYGVKD in the germline V gene. The CDR3 protein is CAISGLAGGGRNEQFF. CDR3 sequence (DNA): TGTGCCATCAGTGGACTAGCGGGGGGTGGTCGGAATGAGCAGTTCTTC.

This clonotype is deemed medium-sized (0.01 to 0.1%). The V gene is TRBV28, the J gene TRBJ2-7; TRBD2 agrees at 8 bases. Germline V CDR1 and CDR2: MDHEN, SYDVKM. J lost 2 bases, V lost 8 bases, and 5 bases had no gene match. The CDR3 is 13 residues long. This CDR3 reads CASRGGYTYEQYV. The CDR3 region has the DNA TGTGCCAGCCGGGGGGGGTATACCTACGAGCAGTACGTC.

This clonotype is labeled as medium-sized. The chain links TRBV6-4 to TRBJ2-1; 8 nucleotides agree with TRBD1. This CDR3 comprises 15 residues. Looked up from germline, CDR1 is MRHNA and CDR2 is SNTAGT. The junction had 0 bases not matched to a gene; V was cut back by 0 bases and J by 2 bases. CDR3 residues: CASSDSTGAYNEQFF. CDR3 bases: TGTGCCAGCAGTGACTCGACAGGGGCCTACAATGAGCAGTTCTTC.

Comments on this clonotype: This could be a read error, since a much larger clone is one nucleotide away. The chain couples TRBV6-6 to TRBJ1-5; D remains ambiguous. This CDR3 region has 14 residues. The germline gives CDR1 MNHNY, CDR2 SVGAGI (reference sequence). The DNA of the CDR3 is TGTGCCAGCAGTCAAGATTATAGCAATCAGCCCAAGCATTTT. Its protein is CASSQDYSNQPKHF.

The table lists this clonotype with many counts. The gene calls are TRBV20-1 and TRBJ1-2; maybe TRBD1 (5 bases). The CDR3 is 13 amino acids. Trimming removed 6 bases from V and 4 bases from J, with 15 bases in between. Germline V gene data show CDR1 as DFQATT and CDR2 as SNEGSKA (reference sequence). CDR3: CSADPGLGYGYTF. The CDR3 DNA follows: TGCAGTGCCGACCCAGGGTTGGGCTATGGCTACACCTTC.

The chain combines TRBV20-1 with TRBJ2-1; TRBD2 aligns across 10 bases. Germline assignment: CDR1 DFQATT and CDR2 SNEGSKA (reference sequence). This CDR3 contains 14 residues. Trimming at V came to 6 bases and at J to 4 bases, leaving 6 bases not matched to a gene. Here the CDR3 DNA reads TGCAGTGCCCCGGGACTAGCGAATTACAATGAGCAGTTCTTC. It encodes CSAPGLANYNEQFF.

This clonotype counts as medium-sized. The chain combines TRBV28 with TRBJ1-5; D is unclear. Deletions cut 3 bases from V and 0 bases from J, with 18 bases between. This CDR3 contains 18 residues. Germline lookup yields CDR1 MDHEN and CDR2 SYDVKM. CDR3 region: CASSLKGVGVRSNQPQHF. The CDR3 DNA is TGTGCCAGCAGTTTGAAAGGAGTCGGGGTGCGTAGCAATCAGCCCCAGCATTTT.

This clonotype ranks as medium-sized. The rearrangement links TRBV5-1 to TRBJ2-5; 8 bases line up with TRBD1. Germline CDR1 reads SGHRS; CDR2 reads YFSETQ. The CDR3 runs to 15 residues. J was trimmed by 5 bases and V by 0 bases; bases with no gene match: 6. CDR3 sequence (DNA): TGCGCCAGCAGCTTGGTAGACAGGGGAAGGGAGACCCAGTACTTC. This encodes CASSLVDRGRETQYF.

Many counts were recorded for this clonotype. This sequence joins TRBV25-1 and TRBJ2-7; D might be TRBD2 (6 bases). This CDR3 has 11 residues. The germline V gene has CDR1 MGHDK and CDR2 SYGVNS. Trimming cost V 6 bases and J 9 bases, with 12 bases left between them. The CDR3 protein is CASRIAGRQYF. The CDR3 nucleotides are TGTGCCAGCAGAATCGCGGGAAGGCAGTACTTC.

This clonotype was detected many times. This chain connects TRBV6-1 to TRBJ1-6; 7 bases match TRBD1. CDR3 length: 16 residues. CDR1 and CDR2 (germline): MNHNS, SASEGT. With V trimmed by 5 bases and J by 3 bases, 7 bases remained unmatched. The CDR3 spells CASSFDRVGYNSPLHF. In DNA form, the CDR3 reads TGTGCCAGCAGTTTTGACAGGGTCGGCTATAATTCACCCCTCCACTTT.

This clonotype was found a few times. The chain carries TRBV6-2 or TRBV6-3 and TRBJ1-3, with D hard to call. Trimming stripped 2 bases from V and 8 bases from J, with 7 bases between. The CDR3 is 12 residues long. Per germline, CDR1 MNHEY and CDR2 SVGEGT. DNA for the CDR3: TGTGCCAGCAGTTACCCAGTGGACACCATATATTTT. Translating gives CASSYPVDTIYF.

By share, this clonotype ranks as medium-sized. The chain joins TRBV6-2 or TRBV6-3 to TRBJ1-5; no clear D gene. CDR3 size: 14 residues. CDR1 MNHEY and CDR2 SVGEGT come from the germline V gene. Trimming stripped 6 bases from V and 10 bases from J, with 19 bases between. CDR3 in DNA: TGTGCCAGCAGCAACGACTGGTTTAAGGGTCCCCAGCATTTT. Protein: CASSNDWFKGPQHF.

At least ten counts were recorded for this clonotype. The V call is TRBV12-3 or TRBV12-4, the J call TRBJ1-3; the match to TRBD1 covers 9 bases. CDR3 size: 13 residues. V was pared by 7 bases and J by 4 bases, with 2 bases of the junction left unmatched. CDR3 bases: TGTGCCAGCACCGGGACAGGGGGAAACACCATATATTTT. Its translation is CASTGTGGNTIYF.

This sequence joins TRBV5-1 and TRBJ1-2; D unclear. CDR1 is SGHRS and CDR2 is YFSETQ in the germline V gene. Trimming took off 7 bases at V and 1 base at J, with 17 bases between the two ends. CDR3 size: 15 residues. CDR3 region: CASGSTPTFNYGYTF. The CDR3 DNA sequence: TGCGCCAGCGGCTCTACACCTACTTTTAACTATGGCTACACCTTC.

This clonotype was seen many times. V and J are TRBV4-1 and TRBJ2-4; the match to TRBD2 covers 8 bases. This CDR3 has 18 residues. With V trimmed by 4 bases and J by 1 base, 12 bases remained unmatched. Germline V gene data show CDR1 as MGHRA and CDR2 as YSYEKL. CDR3 sequence reads: CASSLRAGGLTAKNIQYF. CDR3 nucleotide sequence: TGCGCCAGCAGCCTGAGGGCGGGGGGCCTGACGGCCAAAAACATTCAGTACTTC.

In its sample, this clonotype is medium-sized. The genes are TRBV4-2 and TRBJ2-2; 7 nucleotides line up with TRBD2. The CDR3 sequence is 16 residues long. V lost 4 bases, J lost 7 bases, and 12 bases stayed unmatched. CDR1 and CDR2 from the germline V gene are LGHNA and YNFKEQ. In nucleotides, the CDR3 is TGTGCCAGCAGCCTCTTGGGAGGGTCTAGGAGCGGGGAGCTGTTTTTT. Translating it yields CASSLLGGSRSGELFF.

This clonotype is medium-sized by share. The V gene is TRBV7-9, the J gene TRBJ1-6; D is unresolved. CDR3 length equals 13 residues. Looked up from germline, CDR1 is SEHNR and CDR2 is FQNEAQ (reference sequence). The germline V and J ends were trimmed by 1 base and 8 bases, with 6 bases remaining between them. CDR3 protein: CASSLGRDSPLHF. In DNA form, the CDR3 reads TGTGCCAGCAGCTTAGGAAGGGATTCACCCCTCCACTTT. The whole variable domain, remainder taken from reference TRBV7-9 and TRBJ1-6, is DTGVSQNPRHKITKRGQNVTFRCDPISEHNRLYWYRQTLGQGPEFLTYFQNEAQLEKSRLLSDRFSAERPKGSFSTLEIQRTEQGDSAMYLCASSLGRDSPLHFGNGTRLTVT.

This clonotype was found many times. The chain is built from TRBV20-1 and TRBJ2-2, with 10 bases lining up with TRBD2. CDR1 DFQATT and CDR2 SNEGSKA come from the germline V gene (reference sequence). Trimming removed 0 bases from V and 0 bases from J; junction bases left unmatched: 7. The CDR3 has 18 residues. The CDR3, as DNA: TGCAGTGCTAGAGATTTGGCTAGCGGGGGTCCGAACACCGGGGAGCTGTTTTTT. Translation: CSARDLASGGPNTGELFF.

This clonotype was observed many times. V and J are TRBV24-1 and TRBJ2-3; D uncertain. The CDR3 length is 12 residues. Germline CDR1 and CDR2: KGHDR and SFDVKD. V was shortened by 6 bases and J by 6 bases, with 9 bases between the two germline ends. CDR3 sequence: CATSTYGDTQYF. The CDR3 DNA sequence: TGTGCCACCAGTACCTACGGGGATACGCAGTATTTT.

This clonotype was seen repeatedly, ten times or more. The J gene is TRBJ2-3, the V gene TRBV7-2; no firm D call. V gave up 1 base and J gave up 7 bases, with 6 bases separating them. This CDR3 region has 12 residues. Germline V lookup: CDR1 SGHTA, CDR2 FQGNSA. CDR3 sequence (DNA): TGTGCCAGCAGCTTAGGGCCGAATACGCAGTATTTT. Protein sequence: CASSLGPNTQYF.

This clonotype has ten or more counts. J is TRBJ2-5 and V is TRBV7-2, with no clear D. V lost 2 bases and J 2 bases, leaving 9 bases between the germline ends. CDR3 length: 14 residues. Germline CDR1 and CDR2: SGHTA and FQGNSA. This CDR3 reads CASSLRFRQETQYF. CDR3 nucleotides: TGTGCCAGCAGCTTAAGGTTCAGACAAGAGACCCAGTACTTC.

At least ten counts were recorded for this clonotype. The chain recombines TRBV7-2 with TRBJ1-5; maybe TRBD1 (5 bases). Between the trimmed V and J ends, which lost 5 bases and 3 bases, there was a span of 14 bases. Germline V gene lookup returns CDR1 SGHTA and CDR2 FQGNSA. The CDR3 covers 15 residues. CDR3 protein: CASSQDGTDNQPQHF. In DNA form, the CDR3 reads TGTGCCAGCAGCCAAGACGGGACGGACAATCAGCCCCAGCATTTT.